This TCR beta chain appears in the sequencing data of a study of graft-versus-host responses after intestinal transplantation. Looking at the study overall: Every transplant recipient was induced with anti-thymocyte globulin, then maintained on tacrolimus and steroids for about 3 years. Notes on the study in general: Some GvH clones appeared in ileal mucosa or blood before recipient bone marrow.

In this sample, this clone turned up once. The antigen is undetermined. CDR1 and CDR2 from the germline V gene are KGHSH and LQKENI. The CDR3 totals 13 residues. The V end was cut by 2 bases, the J end by 6 bases, with 11 bases between. The table came from immunoSEQ multiplex PCR; TCRdb's copy has only in-frame clones and leaves some out. The sample yields about 89,000 clones, roughly 92% seen once. This chain joins TRBV18 and TRBJ2-7; TRBD1 or TRBD2 may be the D gene (5 bases each). Sequencing was performed on unstimulated CD4+ T cells sorted from spleen or lymph node cells, taken before intestinal transplant. The receptor was isolated from a human donor who received an intestinal transplant. The DNA for the CDR3 is TGTGCCAGCTCACCAGGGACCCTACGCGAGCAGTACTTC. This gives the protein CASSPGTLREQYF.